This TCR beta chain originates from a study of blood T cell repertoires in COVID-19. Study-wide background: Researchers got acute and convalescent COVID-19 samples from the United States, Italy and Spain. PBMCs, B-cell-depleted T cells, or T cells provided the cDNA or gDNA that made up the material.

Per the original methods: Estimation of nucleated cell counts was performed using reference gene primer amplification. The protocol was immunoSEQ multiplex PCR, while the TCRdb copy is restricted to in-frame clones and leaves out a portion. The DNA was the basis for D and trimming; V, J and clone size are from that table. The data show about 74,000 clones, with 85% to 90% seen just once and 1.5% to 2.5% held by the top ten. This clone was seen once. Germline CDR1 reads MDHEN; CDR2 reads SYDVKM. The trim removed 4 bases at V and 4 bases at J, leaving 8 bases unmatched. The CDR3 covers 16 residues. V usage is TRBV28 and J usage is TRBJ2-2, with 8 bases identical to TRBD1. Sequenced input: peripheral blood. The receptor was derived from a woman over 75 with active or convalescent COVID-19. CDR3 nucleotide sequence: TGTGCCAGCAGTTACCGGACAGGGTTGGGCACCGGGGAGCTGTTTTTT. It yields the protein CASSYRTGLGTGELFF.